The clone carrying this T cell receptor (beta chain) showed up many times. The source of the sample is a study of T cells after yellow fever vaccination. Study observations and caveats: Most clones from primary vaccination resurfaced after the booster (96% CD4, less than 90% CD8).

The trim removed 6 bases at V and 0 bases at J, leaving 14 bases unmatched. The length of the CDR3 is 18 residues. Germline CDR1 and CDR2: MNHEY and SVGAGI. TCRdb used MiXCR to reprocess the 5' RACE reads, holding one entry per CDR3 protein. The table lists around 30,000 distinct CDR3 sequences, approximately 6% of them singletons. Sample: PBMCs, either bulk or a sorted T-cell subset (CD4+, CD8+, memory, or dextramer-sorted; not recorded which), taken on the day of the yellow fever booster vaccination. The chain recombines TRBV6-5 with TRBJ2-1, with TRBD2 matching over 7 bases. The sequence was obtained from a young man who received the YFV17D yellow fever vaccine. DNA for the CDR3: TGTGCCAGCAGCCCCGTTGGAGTAGCGGGTAGCTCCTACAATGAGCAGTTCTTC. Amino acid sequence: CASSPVGVAGSSYNEQFF.